This TCR beta chain is drawn from a study of post-analysis software for immune sequencing data. Study results and caveats: Four to six TRBV segments were more frequent in patients than controls; TRBV5-6, TRBV5-1 and TRBV20-1 belonged to this group.

Note on this clonotype: Antigen unknown.

CDR1 and CDR2 (germline): MGHRA, YSYEKL. The CDR3 length is 13 residues. Deletions cut 0 bases from V and 6 bases from J, with 6 bases between. The library was made from cDNA and included unique molecular identifiers. Each CDR3 protein is one row after TCRdb ran MiXCR on the PCR reads. The table has approximately 440,000 distinct CDR3 sequences, less than 45% seen once; the top ten hold 9% to 13%. This receptor was identified in a girl aged 10 to 17 with multiple sclerosis. The sample was blood. This chain links TRBV4-1 with TRBJ2-1; D ambiguous. The CDR3 here is CASSQESANEQFF. CDR3 coding DNA: TGCGCCAGCAGCCAAGAGTCGGCCAATGAGCAGTTCTTC.